Detailed here is one T cell receptor (beta chain). This may come from a read error, since a much larger clone is one base off. The protocol was immunoSEQ multiplex PCR, while the TCRdb copy is restricted to in-frame clones and leaves out a portion. The profile shows approximately 89,000 clones, 75% to 90% of them singletons. This entry belongs to a study of blood T cell repertoires in COVID-19. The CDR3 totals 14 residues. Germline values: CDR1 SGHVS, CDR2 FNYEAQ. Deletions cut 3 bases from V and 2 bases from J, with 7 bases between. The receptor was isolated from an elderly woman with acute or convalescent COVID-19. The sample taken for sequencing was peripheral blood. The chain joins TRBV7-6 to TRBJ2-2; D is perhaps TRBD2 (6 bases). CDR3 amino acids: CASSLRGNTGELFF. CDR3 nucleotide sequence: TGTGCCAGCAGCTTGCGGGGTAACACCGGGGAGCTGTTTTTT.